Below, 13 T cell receptor beta chains from the same sample are listed, as sequenced in a study of CD8+CD57+ T cells in acquired aplastic anemia. Genomic DNA was employed as the template in profiling TCR beta VDJ and CDR3. TCRdb re-derived calls from the reads in MiXCR, one entry per CDR3 protein. This table has around 190,000 distinct CDR3 sequences, 60% to 65% appearing once. The sequenced material came from sorted CD4+, CD8+, or CD8+CD57+ T cells (not recorded which) from PBMCs. These receptors came from a human donor in good health.

V gene TRBV7-9 combines with J gene TRBJ2-3; D ambiguous. The CDR3 is 12 residues long. Per the germline V gene, CDR1 is SEHNR and CDR2 is FQNEAQ (reference sequence). V lost 5 bases, J lost 11 bases, and 14 bases lay in between. Written as DNA, the CDR3 is TGTGCCAGCAGCCAGTCGTGGTATGAGCAGTATTTT. Its protein product is CASSQSWYEQYF.

Details on this clonotype: One junction end disagrees with the germline gene, perhaps due to a read error. V gene TRBV7-2 combines with J gene TRBJ2-1; D might be TRBD2 (6 bases). Germline lookup yields CDR1 SGHTA and CDR2 FQGNSA. This CDR3 contains 12 residues. The CDR3 DNA follows: TGTGCCAGCAGCTTAGGACAGCGGGCCGTCTTTTTC. Translation gives CASSLGQRAVFF. The variable domain in full, with the rest retrieved from reference TRBV7-2 and TRBJ2-1, is GAGVSQSPSNKVTEKGKDVELRCDPISGHTALYWYRQSLGQGLEFLIYFQGNSAPDKSGLPSDRFSAERTGGSVSTLTIQRTQQEDSAVYLCASSLGQRAVFFGPGTRLTVL.

This clonotype was picked up many times. The chain joins TRBV6-5 to TRBJ2-2; TRBD2 matches 7 bases. The CDR3 has 14 amino acids. Germline V gene lookup returns CDR1 MNHEY and CDR2 SVGAGI. V shed 8 bases, J shed 0 bases, and the junction held 3 bases outside the gene matches. This CDR3 is CASSAGTNTGELFF. In DNA, the CDR3 is TGTGCCAGCTCAGCGGGGACGAACACCGGGGAGCTGTTTTTT.

CDR3 in DNA: TGTGCCACCAGACCCGGTGGGGTCGATTCACCCCTCCACTTT. It translates to CATRPGGVDSPLHF. The chain couples TRBV15 to TRBJ1-6; no reliable D call. The germline V and J ends were trimmed by 6 bases and 8 bases, with 14 bases remaining between them. CDR3 length: 14 amino acids. Germline V gene data show CDR1 as LNHNV and CDR2 as YYDKDF (reference sequence).

J is TRBJ1-2 and V is TRBV5-1, with 9 bases identical to TRBD1. CDR1 SGHRS and CDR2 YFSETQ come from the germline V gene. The V and J ends lost 7 bases and 8 bases, in that order; junction bases with no gene match: 15. The CDR3 contains 15 residues. The CDR3 DNA sequence: TGCGCCAGCCGTCCCGGGACAGGGAAAGGTGGCGGCTACACCTTC. Its protein is CASRPGTGKGGGYTF.

The table lists this clonotype with many counts. The chain recombines TRBV6-6 with TRBJ2-1, with 7 bases matching TRBD1. The CDR3 is 17 residues long. Germline CDR1 and CDR2: MNHNY and SVGAGI (reference sequence). After removal of 5 bases from V and 0 bases from J, the junction contained 10 bases not matched to a gene. CDR3 protein: CASSLAAGGSSYNEQFF. The CDR3 DNA reads TGTGCCAGCAGTCTAGCAGCAGGGGGTAGCTCCTACAATGAGCAGTTCTTC.

The rearrangement joins TRBV7-9 to TRBJ1-2, with D hard to call. Trimming stripped 1 base from V and 4 bases from J, with 10 bases between. CDR1 is SEHNR and CDR2 is FQNEAQ in the germline V gene (reference sequence). There are 14 residues in the CDR3. CDR3 DNA: TGTGCCAGCAGCTTAGGTTCTATTGCCTATGGCTACACCTTC. Its translation is CASSLGSIAYGYTF.

V usage is TRBV12-3 or TRBV12-4 and J usage is TRBJ2-1; D might be TRBD1 (6 bases). Trimming took off 5 bases at V and 0 bases at J, with 11 bases between the two ends. The CDR3 runs to 15 residues. The CDR3 sequence is CASSSTGISYNEQFF. The CDR3, as DNA: TGTGCCAGCAGTAGCACAGGGATCTCCTACAATGAGCAGTTCTTC.

The chain links TRBV20-1 to TRBJ1-4, with D unresolved. V was clipped by 3 bases and J by 3 bases, with 8 bases between them. The germline CDR1 and CDR2 sequences are DFQATT and SNEGSKA (reference sequence). The CDR3 loop spans 13 amino acids. The CDR3 bases are TGCAGTGCTAGTGAGAGGTCTAATGAAAAACTGTTTTTT. Protein sequence: CSASERSNEKLFF.

The rearrangement joins TRBV7-2 to TRBJ2-7, with D tentatively TRBD1 (5 bases). V lost 0 bases and J lost 5, with 11 bases in between. CDR3 length: 14 amino acids. Per germline, CDR1 SGHTA and CDR2 FQGNSA. The CDR3 loop reads CASSLASRVNEQYF. CDR3 DNA: TGTGCCAGCAGCTTAGCCAGCAGGGTTAACGAGCAGTACTTC. The full variable domain, with the rest looked up from reference TRBV7-2 and TRBJ2-7, is GAGVSQSPSNKVTEKGKDVELRCDPISGHTALYWYRQSLGQGLEFLIYFQGNSAPDKSGLPSDRFSAERTGGSVSTLTIQRTQQEDSAVYLCASSLASRVNEQYFGPGTRLTVT.

The chain recombines TRBV7-8 with TRBJ1-2, with TRBD1 matching 11 bases. The ends lost 2 bases at V and 7 bases at J; junction bases unmatched: 9. Looked up from germline, CDR1 is SGHVS and CDR2 is FQNEAQ. CDR3 length: 16 residues. CDR3 loop: CASSLSGTGGAAGYTF. CDR3 coding DNA: TGTGCCAGCAGCTTATCCGGGACAGGGGGGGCAGCTGGCTACACCTTC.

There are many counts of this clonotype. The chain carries TRBV29-1 and TRBJ2-1; no firm D call. The CDR3 is 12 amino acids. Trimming shortened V by 2 bases and J by 2 bases, and 4 bases separated the two germline ends. The V gene's germline CDR1 is SQVTM and CDR2 ANQGSEA. The CDR3 nucleotides are TGCAGCGTTGAAATTGCCTACAATGAGCAGTTCTTC. Translation: CSVEIAYNEQFF.

The chain combines TRBV7-2 with TRBJ1-2; perhaps TRBD1 as D (5 bases). V dropped 1 base and J dropped 7 bases, with 13 bases sitting between them. Germline assignment: CDR1 SGHTA and CDR2 FQGNSA. This CDR3 region has 14 residues. The CDR3 bases are TGTGCCAGCAGCTTAGTGGCAGGGTTGGGTGGCTACACCTTC. Protein product: CASSLVAGLGGYTF. Variable domain in full (rest from reference TRBV7-2 and TRBJ1-2): GAGVSQSPSNKVTEKGKDVELRCDPISGHTALYWYRQSLGQGLEFLIYFQGNSAPDKSGLPSDRFSAERTGGSVSTLTIQRTQQEDSAVYLCASSLVAGLGGYTFGSGTRLTVV.